Listed below are T cell receptor beta chains from one sample, sequenced in a study of cytomegalovirus exposure and HLA in healthy donors. Sequenced by immunoSEQ multiplex PCR; TCRdb stores in-frame clones only, minus some. Of approximately 100,000 clones listed, around two thirds were seen once; the top ten hold 3.9%. The sequenced sample was PBMCs. Every receptor here comes from a man aged 25 to 40 in good health and CMV-seronegative. Each CDR3 is given without its conserved first and last residue.

V gene	J gene	CDR3 protein
TRBV7-3	TRBJ2-5	ASSLLGQGQETQY
TRBV9	TRBJ1-3	ASSVVGGTIY
TRBV7-3	TRBJ1-2	ASSPSWEEVFHGYT
TRBV7-9	TRBJ2-3	SSSLVFEREVADTQY
TRBV5-1	TRBJ2-5	ASGSAQETQY
TRBV29-1	TRBJ2-3	SVRSGSRTDTQY
TRBV25-1	TRBJ2-7	ASSELGTNEQY
TRBV21-1	TRBJ2-6	ASRKGHMVTGANVLT
TRBV7-3	TRBJ2-7	ASSSKQGIEQY
TRBV6-5	TRBJ1-2	ASSYSARGHST
TRBV14	TRBJ2-7	ASSQLDIRGSYEQY
TRBV28	TRBJ1-5	ASAQDRNQPQH
TRBV5-1	TRBJ1-3	ASSWTASGNTIY
TRBV2	TRBJ2-1	ASSSYYEQF
TRBV30	TRBJ1-2	AWRGGGSGLTNYGYT
TRBV27	TRBJ2-7	ASSPLGTSGRAGLREQY
TRBV6-6	TRBJ1-2	ASSYSREGGYT
TRBV11-1	TRBJ2-1	ASSLGFVGAFEYNEQF
TRBV4-1	TRBJ1-1	ASSQVLGSTEAF
TRBV30	TRBJ1-1	AWRRGAVGSLSLAF
TRBV15	TRBJ2-1	ATSPRDNEQF
TRBV27	TRBJ1-4	ASSLDRGRANEKLF